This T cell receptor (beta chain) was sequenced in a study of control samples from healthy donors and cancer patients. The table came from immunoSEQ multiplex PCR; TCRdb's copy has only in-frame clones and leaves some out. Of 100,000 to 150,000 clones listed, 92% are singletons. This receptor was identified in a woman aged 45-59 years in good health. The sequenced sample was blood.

Written as DNA, the CDR3 is TGTGCCAGCAGTTCCCTGGACAGGGCGAACACCGGGGAGCTGTTTTTT. It specifies CASSSLDRANTGELFF. The J gene is TRBJ2-2, the V gene TRBV27; TRBD1 agrees at 8 bases. Unmatched junction bases numbered 4, after V lost 4 bases and J lost 0 bases. Germline V gives CDR1 MNHEY, CDR2 SMNVEV (reference sequence). This CDR3 spans 16 amino acids.